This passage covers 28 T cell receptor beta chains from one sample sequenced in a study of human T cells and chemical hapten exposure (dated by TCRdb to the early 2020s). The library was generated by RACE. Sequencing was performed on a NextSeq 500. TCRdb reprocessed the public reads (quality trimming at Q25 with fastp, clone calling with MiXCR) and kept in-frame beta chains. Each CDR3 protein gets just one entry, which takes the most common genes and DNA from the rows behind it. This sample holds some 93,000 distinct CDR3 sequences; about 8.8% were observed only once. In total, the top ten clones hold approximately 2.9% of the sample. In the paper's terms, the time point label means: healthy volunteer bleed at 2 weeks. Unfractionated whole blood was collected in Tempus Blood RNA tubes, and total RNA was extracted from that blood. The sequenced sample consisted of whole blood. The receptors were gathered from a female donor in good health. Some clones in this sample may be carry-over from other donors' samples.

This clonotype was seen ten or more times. The CDR3 loop is CASSPTGVENTIYF. As DNA, the CDR3 is TGTGCCAGCAGCCCGACAGGGGTCGAAAACACCATATATTTT. The chain has TRBV9 and TRBJ1-3; 8 nucleotides align to TRBD1. V was clipped by 4 bases and J by 6 bases; unmatched bases: 6. The CDR3 runs to 14 residues. CDR1 is SGDLS and CDR2 is YYNGEE in the germline V gene. Supplemented by reference TRBV9 and TRBJ1-3, the full variable domain reads DSGVTQTPKHLITATGQRVTLRCSPRSGDLSVYWYQQSLDQGLQFLIQYYNGEERAKGNILERFSAQQFPDLHSELNLSSLELGDSALYFCASSPTGVENTIYFGEGSWLTVV.

DNA of the CDR3: TGTGCCAGCAGCTCCCGCCGGGAAAACATCGGGGCCAACGTCCTGACTTTC. This codes for CASSSRRENIGANVLTF. The rearrangement links TRBV7-2 to TRBJ2-6; maybe TRBD2 (5 bases). V shed 4 bases and J shed 4 bases, with 17 bases lying between them. This CDR3 contains 17 residues. Germline CDR1 and CDR2: SGHTA and FQGNSA.

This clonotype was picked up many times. DNA of the CDR3: TGTGCCAGCAGTTTATTCCGGGCAACTAATGAAAAACTGTTTTTT. This sequence encodes CASSLFRATNEKLFF. The chain carries TRBV28 and TRBJ1-4, with D uncertain. This CDR3 has 15 residues. With 1 base removed from V and 0 bases from J, the gap between germline ends came to 6 bases. Germline-derived CDR1 and CDR2 are MDHEN and SYDVKM.

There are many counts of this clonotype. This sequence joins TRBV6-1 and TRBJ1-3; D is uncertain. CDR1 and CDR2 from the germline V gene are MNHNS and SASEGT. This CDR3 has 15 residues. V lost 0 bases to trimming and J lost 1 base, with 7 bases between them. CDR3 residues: CASSEAETSGNTIYF. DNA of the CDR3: TGTGCCAGCAGTGAAGCCGAGACATCTGGAAACACCATATATTTT.

CDR3 bases: TGCAGTGCTCCGGGCCCCGCCGACTACGAGCAGTACTTC. It is translated as CSAPGPADYEQYF. V is TRBV20-1 and J is TRBJ2-7; D unclear. Germline assignment: CDR1 DFQATT and CDR2 SNEGSKA (reference sequence). The CDR3 is 13 amino acids. V was pared by 5 bases and J by 3 bases, with 14 bases between.

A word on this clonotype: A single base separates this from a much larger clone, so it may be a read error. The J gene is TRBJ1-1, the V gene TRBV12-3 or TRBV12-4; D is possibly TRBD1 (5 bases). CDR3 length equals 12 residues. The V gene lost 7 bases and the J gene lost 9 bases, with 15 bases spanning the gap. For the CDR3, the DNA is TGTGCCAGCAACCAGACAGCCCGTAAAGCTTTCTTT. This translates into CASNQTARKAFF.

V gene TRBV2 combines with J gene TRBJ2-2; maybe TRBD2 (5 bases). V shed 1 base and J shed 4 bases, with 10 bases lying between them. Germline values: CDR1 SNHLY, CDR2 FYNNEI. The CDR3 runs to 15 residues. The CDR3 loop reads CASSEEGVGTGELFF. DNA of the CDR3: TGTGCCAGCAGTGAAGAGGGAGTGGGCACCGGGGAGCTGTTTTTT.

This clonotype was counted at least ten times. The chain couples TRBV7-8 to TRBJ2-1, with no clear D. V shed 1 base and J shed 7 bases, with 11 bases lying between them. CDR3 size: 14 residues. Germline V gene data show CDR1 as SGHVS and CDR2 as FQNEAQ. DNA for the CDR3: TGTGCCAGCAGCTTAGGAGGACGGAAGAATGAGCAGTTCTTC. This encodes CASSLGGRKNEQFF. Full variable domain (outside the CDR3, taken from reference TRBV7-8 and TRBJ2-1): GAGVSQSPRYKVAKRGQDVALRCDPISGHVSLFWYQQALGQGPEFLTYFQNEAQLDKSGLPSDRFFAERPEGSVSTLKIQRTQQEDSAVYLCASSLGGRKNEQFFGPGTRLTVL.

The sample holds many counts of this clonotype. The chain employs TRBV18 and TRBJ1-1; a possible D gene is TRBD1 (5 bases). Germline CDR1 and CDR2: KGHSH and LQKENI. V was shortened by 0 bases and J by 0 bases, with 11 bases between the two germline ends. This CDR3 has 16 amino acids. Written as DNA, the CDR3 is TGTGCCAGCTCACCACCAAAGGCGGGGGTGAACACTGAAGCTTTCTTT. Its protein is CASSPPKAGVNTEAFF.

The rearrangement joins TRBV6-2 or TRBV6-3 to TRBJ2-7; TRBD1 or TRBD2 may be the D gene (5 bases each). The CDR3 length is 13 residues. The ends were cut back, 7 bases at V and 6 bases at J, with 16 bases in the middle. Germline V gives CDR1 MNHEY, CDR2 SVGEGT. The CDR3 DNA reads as TGTGCCAGCACCCGACGGGACGTTACCGAGCAGTACTTC. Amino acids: CASTRRDVTEQYF.

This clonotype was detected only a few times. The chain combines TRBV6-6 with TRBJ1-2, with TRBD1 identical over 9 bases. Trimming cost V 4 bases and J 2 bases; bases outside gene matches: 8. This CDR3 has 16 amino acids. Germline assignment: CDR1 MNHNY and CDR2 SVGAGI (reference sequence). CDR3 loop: CASSSKGQGENYGYTF. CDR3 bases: TGTGCCAGCAGTTCCAAGGGACAGGGAGAGAACTATGGCTACACCTTC.

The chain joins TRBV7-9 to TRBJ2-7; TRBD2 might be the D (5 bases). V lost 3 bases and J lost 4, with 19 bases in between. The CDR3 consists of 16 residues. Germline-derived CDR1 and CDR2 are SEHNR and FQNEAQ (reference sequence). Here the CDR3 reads CASSFHDTAPGYEQYF. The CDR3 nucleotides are TGTGCCAGCAGCTTTCACGATACGGCCCCGGGATACGAGCAGTACTTC.

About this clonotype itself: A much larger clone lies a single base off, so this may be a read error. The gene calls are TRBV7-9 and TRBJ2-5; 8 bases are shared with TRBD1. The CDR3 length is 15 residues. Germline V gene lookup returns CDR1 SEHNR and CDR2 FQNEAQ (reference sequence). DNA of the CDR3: TGTGGCAGCAACCCGGACGGAGACAGGGGAAAGACCCAGTACTTC. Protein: CGSNPDGDRGKTQYF.

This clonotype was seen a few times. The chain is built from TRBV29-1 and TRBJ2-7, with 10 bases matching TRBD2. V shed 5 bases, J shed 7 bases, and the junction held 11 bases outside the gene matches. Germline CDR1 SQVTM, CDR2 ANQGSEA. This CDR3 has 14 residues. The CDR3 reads CSVRLAGALGEQYF. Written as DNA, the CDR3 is TGCAGCGTTCGGCTAGCGGGAGCGCTTGGGGAGCAGTACTTC.

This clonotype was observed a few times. The CDR3 sequence is CASRKGVSSYEQYF. Written as DNA, the CDR3 is TGTGCCAGCAGAAAAGGAGTCAGCTCCTACGAGCAGTACTTC. V gene TRBV2 combines with J gene TRBJ2-7; unclear D gene. This CDR3 contains 14 residues. CDR1 and CDR2 (germline): SNHLY, FYNNEI. Trimming took off 6 bases at V and 0 bases at J, with 12 bases between the two ends.

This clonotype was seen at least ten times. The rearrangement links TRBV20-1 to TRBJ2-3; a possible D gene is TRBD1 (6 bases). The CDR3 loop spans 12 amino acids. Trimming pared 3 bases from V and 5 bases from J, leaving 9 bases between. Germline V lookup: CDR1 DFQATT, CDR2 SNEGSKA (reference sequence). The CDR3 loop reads CSASEGGDTQYF. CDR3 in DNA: TGCAGTGCTAGTGAAGGGGGAGATACGCAGTATTTT.

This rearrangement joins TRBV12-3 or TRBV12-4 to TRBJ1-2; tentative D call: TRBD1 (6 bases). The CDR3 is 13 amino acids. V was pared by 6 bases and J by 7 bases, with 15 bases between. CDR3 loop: CASSVAGAAGYTF. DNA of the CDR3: TGTGCCAGCAGCGTAGCAGGGGCAGCTGGCTACACCTTC.

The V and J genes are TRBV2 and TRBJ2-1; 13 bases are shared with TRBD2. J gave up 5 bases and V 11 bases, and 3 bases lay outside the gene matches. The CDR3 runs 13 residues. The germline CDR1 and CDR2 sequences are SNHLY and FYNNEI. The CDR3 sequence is CACGTSGNNEQFF. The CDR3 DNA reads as TGTGCCTGCGGGACTAGCGGGAACAATGAGCAGTTCTTC.

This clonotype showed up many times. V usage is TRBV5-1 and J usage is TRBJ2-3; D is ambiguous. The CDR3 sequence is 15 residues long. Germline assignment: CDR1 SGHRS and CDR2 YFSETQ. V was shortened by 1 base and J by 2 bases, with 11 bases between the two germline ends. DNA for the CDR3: TGCGCCAGCAGCTTGAGCGAAGGATTCACAGATACGCAGTATTTT. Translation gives CASSLSEGFTDTQYF.

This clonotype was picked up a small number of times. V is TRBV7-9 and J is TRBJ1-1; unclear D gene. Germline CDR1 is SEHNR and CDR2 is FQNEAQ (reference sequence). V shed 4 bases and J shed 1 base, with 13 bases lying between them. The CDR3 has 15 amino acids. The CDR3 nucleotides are TGTGCCAGCAGCTCCACCGATGTACCGAACACTGAAGCTTTCTTT. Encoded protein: CASSSTDVPNTEAFF.

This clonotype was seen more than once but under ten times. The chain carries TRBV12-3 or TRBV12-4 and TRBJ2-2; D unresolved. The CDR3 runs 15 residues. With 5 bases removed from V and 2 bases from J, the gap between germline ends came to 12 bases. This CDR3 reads CASSRPGLNTGELFF. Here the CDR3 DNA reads TGTGCCAGCAGTCGTCCGGGTCTAAACACCGGGGAGCTGTTTTTT.

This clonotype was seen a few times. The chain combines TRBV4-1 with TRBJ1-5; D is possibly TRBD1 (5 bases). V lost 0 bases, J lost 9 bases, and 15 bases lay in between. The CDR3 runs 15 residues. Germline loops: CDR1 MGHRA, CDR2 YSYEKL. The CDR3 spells CASSQDRGPHGPQHF. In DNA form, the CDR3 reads TGCGCCAGCAGCCAAGACCGGGGACCCCATGGGCCCCAGCATTTT.

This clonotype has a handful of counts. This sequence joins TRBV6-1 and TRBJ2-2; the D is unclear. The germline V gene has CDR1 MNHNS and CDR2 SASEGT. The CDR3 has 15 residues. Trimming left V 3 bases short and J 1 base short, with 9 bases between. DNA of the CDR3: TGTGCCAGCAGTGATCAAGACTGGAACACCGGGGAGCTGTTTTTT. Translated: CASSDQDWNTGELFF.

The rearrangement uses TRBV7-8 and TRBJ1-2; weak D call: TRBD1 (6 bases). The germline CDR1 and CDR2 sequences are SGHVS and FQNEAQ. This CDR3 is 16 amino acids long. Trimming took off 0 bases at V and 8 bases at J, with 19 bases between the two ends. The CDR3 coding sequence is TGTGCCAGCAGCTTAGCGCTAGGGACGGGACACCAAGGCTACACCTTC. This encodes CASSLALGTGHQGYTF.

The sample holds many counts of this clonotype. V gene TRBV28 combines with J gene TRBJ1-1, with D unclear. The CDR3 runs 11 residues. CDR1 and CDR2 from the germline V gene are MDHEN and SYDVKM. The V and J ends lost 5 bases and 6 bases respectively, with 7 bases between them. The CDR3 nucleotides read TGTGCCAGCAGTGCAGAAGCTGAAGCTTTCTTT. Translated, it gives CASSAEAEAFF.

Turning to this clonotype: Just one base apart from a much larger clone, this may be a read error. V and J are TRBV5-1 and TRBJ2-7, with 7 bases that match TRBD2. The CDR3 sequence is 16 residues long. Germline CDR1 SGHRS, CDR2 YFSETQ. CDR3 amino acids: CTSSLALGTIRYEQYF. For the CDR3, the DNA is TGCACCAGCAGCTTGGCCCTCGGGACTATTAGGTACGAGCAGTACTTC. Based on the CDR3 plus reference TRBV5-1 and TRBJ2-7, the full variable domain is KAGVTQTPRYLIKTRGQQVTLSCSPISGHRSVSWYQQTPGQGLQFLFEYFSETQRNKGNFPGRFSGRQFSNSRSEMNVSTLELGDSALYLCTSSLALGTIRYEQYFGPGTRLTVT.

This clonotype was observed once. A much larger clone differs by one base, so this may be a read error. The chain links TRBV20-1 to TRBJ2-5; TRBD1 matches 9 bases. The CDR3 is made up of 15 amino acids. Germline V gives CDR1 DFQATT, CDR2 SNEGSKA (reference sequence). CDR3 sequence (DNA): TGCAGTCCTAGTCGCTCAAAGACAGGGGGAGAGACCCAGTACTTC. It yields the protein CSPSRSKTGGETQYF.

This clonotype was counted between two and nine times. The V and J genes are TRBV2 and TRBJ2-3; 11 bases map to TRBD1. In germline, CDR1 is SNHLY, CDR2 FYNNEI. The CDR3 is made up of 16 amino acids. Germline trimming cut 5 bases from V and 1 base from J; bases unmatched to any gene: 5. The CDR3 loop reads CASSRLDRGRTDTQYF. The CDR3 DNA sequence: TGTGCCAGCAGTCGATTGGACAGGGGGCGCACAGATACGCAGTATTTT.